Presented here are 4 T cell receptor beta chains from one specimen sequenced in a study of PD-1 blockade in mismatch repair-deficient tumors. Assay: immunoSEQ multiplex PCR; the TCRdb copy retains only in-frame clones and omits some. The sample yields about 25,000 clones, 84% seen once. The material sequenced was PBMCs, taken before pembrolizumab treatment. The receptors here all came from an adult with mismatch repair-deficient cancer.

The rearrangement uses TRBV10-2 and TRBJ2-3; 10 positions agree with TRBD2. The germline V gene encodes CDR1 WSHSY and CDR2 SAAADI. CDR3 size: 14 residues. The ends lost 5 bases at V and 4 bases at J; junction bases unmatched: 3. Here the CDR3 reads CASSPLAGPDTQYF. CDR3 coding DNA: TGCGCCAGCAGTCCACTAGCGGGACCAGATACGCAGTATTTT.

The chain links TRBV4-2 to TRBJ2-4; D remains ambiguous. This CDR3 has 18 residues. V was cut by 0 bases and J by 2 bases, with 17 bases left in between. Germline V gene lookup returns CDR1 LGHNA and CDR2 YNFKEQ. The CDR3 reads CASSQDSPTPIPKNIQYF. The CDR3 DNA reads TGTGCCAGCAGCCAAGACTCGCCGACACCAATCCCCAAAAACATTCAGTACTTC.

DNA for the CDR3: TGTGCCAGCAGTTTACTGGCAGGGGCGACCTACGAGCAGTACTTC. It codes for CASSLLAGATYEQYF. The chain has TRBV27 and TRBJ2-7; tentative D call: TRBD1 (6 bases). Trimming took off 2 bases at V and 2 bases at J, with 13 bases between the two ends. The germline CDR1 and CDR2 sequences are MNHEY and SMNVEV (reference sequence). The CDR3 loop spans 15 amino acids.

This clone appeared once. The V and J genes are TRBV19 and TRBJ2-7; tentative D call: TRBD2 (6 bases). The V end was cut by 3 bases, the J end by 6 bases, with 18 bases between. From germline, CDR1 is LNHDA and CDR2 SQIVND (reference sequence). There are 15 residues in the CDR3. CDR3 in amino acids: CASSIRLVEAGEQYF. The CDR3 DNA is TGTGCCAGTAGTATCCGCCTCGTTGAAGCGGGCGAGCAGTACTTC.